The clone carrying this T cell receptor beta chain turned up a few times. This sample stems from a study of cytomegalovirus exposure and HLA in healthy donors. PCR was performed using 60 Vbeta and 13 Jbeta primers. Only in-frame clones appear in the TCRdb table, and some are missing; sequencing was by immunoSEQ multiplex PCR. This table has fewer than 110,000 clones, approximately 84% appearing once. Trimming pared 5 bases from V and 9 bases from J, leaving 17 bases between. Germline CDR1 PRHDT, CDR2 FYEKMQ (reference sequence). The CDR3 is made up of 14 amino acids. Sequencing was performed on PBMCs. This sequence joins TRBV13 and TRBJ2-1; unclear D gene. The source of this sequence is a man aged 25-45 years in good health and CMV-seronegative. CDR3 nucleotide sequence: TGTGCCAGCAGCCCTTCTAGGTTGAGTGGTGAGCAGTTCTTC. It codes for CASSPSRLSGEQFF.